What follows describes a single TCR beta chain. Its antigen remains unidentified. This sample stems from a study of T cell repertoires in cytomegalovirus infection. Overall study results and limits: There were carriers of CMV plus the relevant HLA, and cumulative public TCR beta family frequency identified them. There were HLA-C-restricted CMV-specific TCR beta clonotypes dominating the ex vivo response.

TCRdb recomputed calls from the reads with MiXCR, one row per CDR3 protein. This sample has fewer than 550,000 distinct CDR3 sequences, with about a quarter found just once. Germline trimming cut 2 bases from V and 8 bases from J; bases unmatched to any gene: 9. Germline CDR1 is SGHDN and CDR2 is FVKESK. This CDR3 is 16 amino acids long. The receptor was isolated from a human donor in good health (CMV status not recorded). Some clones in this sample may be carry-over from other donors' samples. Sequenced: PBMCs. This sequence joins TRBV14 and TRBJ2-2, with 9 bases identical to TRBD1. In nucleotides, the CDR3 is TGTGCCAGCAGCCAACGACAGGGGGGGTTACGAGGGGAGCTGTTTTTT. Amino acid sequence: CASSQRQGGLRGELFF. Drawing the rest from reference TRBV14 and TRBJ2-2, the complete variable domain is EAGVTQFPSHSVIEKGQTVTLRCDPISGHDNLYWYRRVMGKEIKFLLHFVKESKQDESGMPNNRFLAERTGGTYSTLKVQPAELEDSGVYFCASSQRQGGLRGELFFGEGSRLTVL.